This paragraph reports one T cell receptor (beta chain). A read error is possible here, since a much larger clone lies one base away. The sample holds other DNA sequences that translate to the same CDR3. Deep-level running was used for the assay. Sequencing used immunoSEQ multiplex PCR; TCRdb keeps in-frame clones, though not all of them. The sample records some 1 million clones, about 75% being singletons. This record belongs to a study of shared clonotypes between healthy human individuals. About the research overall: The cohort had a couple of women and three men, ages 18 to 49.

CDR1 is MNHEY and CDR2 is SMNVEV in the germline V gene (reference sequence). Trimming left V 6 bases short and J 0 bases short, with 5 bases between. This CDR3 spans 12 amino acids. The chain joins TRBV27 to TRBJ1-1; D ambiguous. This TCR was recovered from a man aged 18 to 29 in good health. Material: memory CD4+ T cells sorted from blood. Subset given: CD45RA-negative fraction. The CDR3, as DNA: TGTGCCAGCAGCTCAGTGAACACTGAAGCTTTCTTT. Amino acids: CASSSVNTEAFF.